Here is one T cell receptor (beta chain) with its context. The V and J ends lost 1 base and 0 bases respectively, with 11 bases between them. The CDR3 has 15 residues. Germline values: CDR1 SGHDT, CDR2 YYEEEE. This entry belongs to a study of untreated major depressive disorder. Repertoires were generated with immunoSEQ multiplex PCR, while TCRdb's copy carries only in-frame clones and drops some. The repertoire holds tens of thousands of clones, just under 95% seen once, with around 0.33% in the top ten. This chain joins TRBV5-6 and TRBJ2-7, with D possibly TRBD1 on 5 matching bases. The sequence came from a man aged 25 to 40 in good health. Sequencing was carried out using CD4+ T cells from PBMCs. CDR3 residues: CASSLPQQVSYEQYF. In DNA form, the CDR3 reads TGTGCCAGCAGCTTGCCACAACAGGTCTCCTACGAGCAGTACTTC.